These 22 T cell receptor beta chains share one sample of origin, sequenced in a study of radiation and T cells in renal cell carcinoma. Clones were sequenced by immunoSEQ multiplex PCR, and TCRdb holds only the in-frame ones, with some missing. The sample carries approximately 16,000 clones, 50% to 60% recorded once. Treatment described: treatment-naive control, cytoreductive nephrectomy. The sequencing here drew on tumor tissue, taken from a patient whose treatment was nephrectomy without radiotherapy. Receptors originate from a man between 50 and 59 years old with renal cell carcinoma.

The rearrangement joins TRBV5-1 to TRBJ2-5, with D uncertain. The CDR3 totals 13 residues. V lost 6 bases and J lost 1, with 10 bases in between. CDR1 and CDR2 (germline): SGHRS, YFSETQ. The CDR3 sequence is CASTPGPQETQYF. The DNA of the CDR3 is TGCGCCAGCACTCCTGGCCCCCAAGAGACCCAGTACTTC.

Only a few counts were recorded for this clone. The chain links TRBV5-1 to TRBJ1-2; 11 bases align to TRBD1. The CDR3 has 17 amino acids. Germline trimming cut 3 bases from V and 3 bases from J; bases unmatched to any gene: 10. CDR1 SGHRS and CDR2 YFSETQ come from the germline V gene. CDR3 loop: CASSSAGTGGIDYGYTF. The CDR3 region has the DNA TGCGCCAGCAGCTCCGCCGGGACAGGGGGTATTGACTATGGCTACACCTTC.

J is TRBJ2-1 and V is TRBV25-1; 7 bases align to TRBD2. The CDR3 is 14 residues long. Germline V gene data show CDR1 as MGHDK and CDR2 as SYGVNS. V gave up 2 bases and J gave up 5 bases; unmatched junction bases: 3. The CDR3 DNA follows: TGTGCCAGCAGTGAAATCGGGAGGAACAATGAGCAGTTCTTC. This encodes CASSEIGRNNEQFF.

This clone is medium-sized by share. Here the CDR3 reads CASSLSLASGPYEQYF. The DNA of the CDR3 is TGTGCCAGCAGTTTATCCTTAGCTTCGGGACCCTACGAGCAGTACTTC. The chain uses TRBV27 and TRBJ2-7, with D perhaps assigned TRBD1 or TRBD2 (5 bases each). This CDR3 spans 16 amino acids. The germline CDR1 and CDR2 sequences are MNHEY and SMNVEV (reference sequence). V lost 0 bases and J lost 2, with 14 bases in between.

The chain combines TRBV7-6 with TRBJ2-1; D might be TRBD2 (5 bases). The CDR3 spans 14 residues. The V end lost 3 bases, the J end lost 4 bases, and 10 bases lay between the germline ends. The germline CDR1 and CDR2 sequences are SGHVS and FNYEAQ. The CDR3 DNA is TGTGCCAGCAGCTTCGAACTAGATTACAATGAGCAGTTCTTC. Its protein is CASSFELDYNEQFF.

The sample holds a few counts of this clone. The CDR3 DNA is TGCGCCAGCAGCTTGACAGGGGGGAACACAGATACGCAGTATTTT. Translated, it gives CASSLTGGNTDTQYF. The J gene is TRBJ2-3, the V gene TRBV5-1; 8 nucleotides agree with TRBD1. With V trimmed by 1 base and J by 2 bases, 3 bases remained unmatched. This CDR3 has 15 residues. CDR1 and CDR2 (germline): SGHRS, YFSETQ.

V is TRBV7-2 and J is TRBJ2-2; tentatively, D is TRBD1 (5 bases). The germline gives CDR1 SGHTA, CDR2 FQGNSA. V was shortened by 5 bases and J by 2 bases, with 15 bases between the two germline ends. The CDR3 has 16 residues. In nucleotides, the CDR3 is TGTGCCAGCAGCCCCCGTCGGACACTAAACACCGGGGAGCTGTTTTTT. Its translation: CASSPRRTLNTGELFF.

This clone came up a few times. The chain couples TRBV29-1 to TRBJ1-1; 7 bases fit TRBD1. The CDR3 consists of 13 residues. CDR1 is SQVTM, CDR2 ANQGSEA, per germline. After removal of 6 bases from V and 6 bases from J, the junction contained 10 bases not matched to a gene. CDR3 residues: CSVNLGQLSEAFF. The CDR3 nucleotides read TGCAGCGTGAACCTGGGACAGTTATCTGAAGCTTTCTTT.

This sequence joins TRBV9 and TRBJ2-7; D is perhaps TRBD1 (6 bases). V was shortened by 4 bases and J by 4 bases, with 15 bases between the two germline ends. In germline, CDR1 is SGDLS, CDR2 YYNGEE. The CDR3 loop spans 14 amino acids. CDR3 nucleotide sequence: TGTGCCAGCAGCCGGACAGTAAAGAATTACGAGCAGTACTTC. Protein: CASSRTVKNYEQYF.

The CDR3 region has the DNA TGTGCCAGCAGCGGCGGCTTCGGACGGGGAGCGGGGGGTCGCAATGAGCAGTTCTTC. Its protein is CASSGGFGRGAGGRNEQFF. The chain is built from TRBV9 and TRBJ2-1; TRBD2 matches 9 bases. Losses at the gene ends were 3 bases for V and 6 bases for J; bases not matched to a gene: 19. Germline loops: CDR1 SGDLS, CDR2 YYNGEE. CDR3 size: 19 residues.

This clone was found a few times. The rearrangement joins TRBV6-1 to TRBJ2-5, with D possibly being TRBD1 (6 bases). With 8 bases removed from V and 2 bases from J, the gap between germline ends came to 12 bases. Germline CDR1 MNHNS, CDR2 SASEGT. The CDR3 runs 13 residues. The chain's CDR3 is CASGRGRQETQYF. The CDR3 nucleotides are TGTGCCAGCGGCAGGGGAAGACAAGAGACCCAGTACTTC.

The chain combines TRBV18 with TRBJ2-2; D is unclear. Germline V gene sequence: CDR1 KGHSH, CDR2 LQKENI. V was pared by 2 bases and J by 9 bases, with 16 bases between. CDR3 length equals 15 residues. CDR3 sequence: CASSPVGNPERELFF. The CDR3 DNA follows: TGTGCCAGCTCACCAGTTGGGAATCCGGAGCGGGAGCTGTTTTTT.

This clone was seen a handful of times. The CDR3 sequence: CASTVQLNTEAFF. CDR3 nucleotide sequence: TGTGCCAGCACCGTACAGTTGAACACTGAAGCTTTCTTT. The V gene is TRBV11-1, the J gene TRBJ1-1; D call uncertain. The germline gives CDR1 SGHAT, CDR2 FQDESV (reference sequence). The CDR3 spans 13 residues. The V gene lost 7 bases and the J gene lost 0 bases, with 9 bases spanning the gap.

This chain joins TRBV7-9 and TRBJ2-3, with 13 bases identical to TRBD2. Germline trimming cut 4 bases from V and 3 bases from J; bases unmatched to any gene: 7. CDR1 is SEHNR and CDR2 is FQNEAQ in the germline V gene (reference sequence). The length of the CDR3 is 17 residues. The CDR3 spells CASSSVRTSGGTDTQYF. In DNA form, the CDR3 reads TGTGCCAGCAGCTCCGTAAGGACTAGCGGGGGAACAGATACGCAGTATTTT.

V is TRBV4-3 and J is TRBJ2-3; D is perhaps TRBD1 or TRBD2 (6 bases each). Germline V gene data show CDR1 as LGHNA and CDR2 as YSLEER. Trimming took off 1 base at V and 2 bases at J, with 10 bases between the two ends. This CDR3 region has 15 residues. This CDR3 reads CASSQGGAHTDTQYF. CDR3 nucleotides: TGCGCCAGCAGCCAAGGGGGGGCTCACACAGATACGCAGTATTTT.

The rearrangement links TRBV5-5 to TRBJ1-4; D remains unclear. The ends were cut back, 1 base at V and 4 bases at J, with 8 bases in the middle. CDR3 length equals 14 residues. CDR1 is SGHKS and CDR2 is YYEKEE in the germline V gene (reference sequence). CDR3 amino acids: CASSLRQDNEKLFF. The DNA of the CDR3 is TGTGCCAGCAGCTTGCGGCAGGATAATGAAAAACTGTTTTTT.

The chain combines TRBV9 with TRBJ2-7; D uncertain. Trimming took 4 bases from V and 3 from J, leaving 20 bases between them. Germline-derived CDR1 and CDR2 are SGDLS and YYNGEE. The CDR3 length is 16 residues. DNA of the CDR3: TGTGCCAGCAGCCAATCCCGACCGGGCCAGAACTACGAGCAGTACTTC. As protein: CASSQSRPGQNYEQYF.

The chain employs TRBV10-3 and TRBJ2-2; a weak D match, TRBD2 (5 bases). The CDR3 is made up of 14 amino acids. The germline CDR1 and CDR2 sequences are ENHRY and SYGVKD. V lost 5 bases and J lost 2, with 9 bases in between. The CDR3 DNA reads as TGTGCCATCAGTTCGAGGGTTAACACCGGGGAGCTGTTTTTT. Translated, it gives CAISSRVNTGELFF.

The genes are TRBV19 and TRBJ1-5; TRBD1 aligns across 7 bases. The CDR3 covers 16 residues. V gave up 7 bases and J gave up 6 bases; unmatched junction bases: 15. Per germline, CDR1 LNHDA and CDR2 SQIVND (reference sequence). CDR3 nucleotides: TGTGCCAGTACCCCGATCCAGGGGGTTTTCGGTCAGCCCCAGCATTTT. Its protein product is CASTPIQGVFGQPQHF.

This clone was counted a few times. V is TRBV10-3 and J is TRBJ2-1; D is ambiguous. CDR1 and CDR2 (germline): ENHRY, SYGVKD. There are 17 residues in the CDR3. Trimming took 4 bases from V and 0 from J, leaving 16 bases between them. In nucleotides, the CDR3 is TGTGCCATCAGTGCTACGCTTGGAAACCTCTCCTACAATGAGCAGTTCTTC. Translation gives CAISATLGNLSYNEQFF.

The chain employs TRBV7-8 and TRBJ2-1; D not resolved. CDR3 size: 15 residues. Trimming shortened V by 3 bases and J by 0 bases, and 9 bases separated the two germline ends. Germline CDR1 is SGHVS and CDR2 is FQNEAQ. The CDR3 DNA sequence: TGTGCCAGCAGCTTTGACGTTAACTCCTACAATGAGCAGTTCTTC. Its translation: CASSFDVNSYNEQFF.

This clone was counted a single time. CDR3 region: CASTPSGRESSYEQYF. In DNA, the CDR3 is TGTGCCAGCACCCCTAGCGGGAGGGAGAGCTCCTACGAGCAGTACTTC. The chain employs TRBV7-2 and TRBJ2-7; 12 bases are a match to TRBD2. Germline values: CDR1 SGHTA, CDR2 FQGNSA. The CDR3 has 16 amino acids. J lost 0 bases, V lost 7 bases, and 7 bases had no gene match.